The 15 T cell receptor beta chains below come from one sample, sequenced in a study of PD-1 blockade in classical Hodgkin lymphoma. Assay: immunoSEQ multiplex PCR; the TCRdb copy retains only in-frame clones and omits some. The data contain 46,000 or so clones, about 88% of them singletons. Patients all relapsed after autologous stem cell transplantation, and there was variation in brentuximab vedotin exposure. This specimen consisted of peripheral blood mononuclear cells (PBMCs), obtained at baseline. Receptors originate from a human donor with classical Hodgkin lymphoma.

The chain carries TRBV7-3 and TRBJ2-5; no reliable D call. The V gene's germline CDR1 is SGHTA and CDR2 FQGTGA. Trimming removed 1 base from V and 0 bases from J, with 6 bases in between. The length of the CDR3 is 14 residues. Here the CDR3 reads CASSLNANQETQYF. The CDR3 bases are TGTGCCAGCAGCTTAAACGCCAACCAAGAGACCCAGTACTTC.

The V and J genes are TRBV2 and TRBJ1-4; no clear D gene. V shed 6 bases and J shed 11 bases, with 10 bases lying between them. The CDR3 length is 11 residues. Germline V gene sequence: CDR1 SNHLY, CDR2 FYNNEI. In DNA form, the CDR3 reads TGTGCCAGCAGGGATCGAAGGAAACTGTTTTTT. It encodes CASRDRRKLFF.

The chain carries TRBV28 and TRBJ2-5; D might be TRBD1 or TRBD2, each matching 5 bases. V lost 1 base to trimming and J lost 5 bases, with 14 bases between them. This CDR3 is built from 15 residues. Germline V gene sequence: CDR1 MDHEN, CDR2 SYDVKM. This CDR3 is CASSLLRGSVETQYF. The CDR3 DNA reads TGTGCCAGCAGTTTATTAAGGGGTAGCGTGGAGACCCAGTACTTC. Variable domain in full (rest from reference TRBV28 and TRBJ2-5): DVKVTQSSRYLVKRTGEKVFLECVQDMDHENMFWYRQDPGLGLRLIYFSYDVKMKEKGDIPEGYSVSREKKERFSLILESASTNQTSMYLCASSLLRGSVETQYFGPGTRLLVL.

The chain couples TRBV7-9 to TRBJ1-3; possibly TRBD1 for D (5 bases). Trimming pared 1 base from V and 0 bases from J, leaving 10 bases between. Germline V lookup: CDR1 SEHNR, CDR2 FQNEAQ (reference sequence). CDR3 length equals 16 residues. CDR3 DNA: TGTGCCAGCAGCTTAGACAGGAGAGCCTCTGGAAACACCATATATTTT. It translates to CASSLDRRASGNTIYF.

The chain has TRBV19 and TRBJ1-1; no definite D call. The CDR3 is 13 residues long. V dropped 3 bases and J dropped 0 bases, with 5 bases sitting between them. Germline CDR1 and CDR2: LNHDA and SQIVND (reference sequence). CDR3 sequence: CASSITMNTEAFF. CDR3 coding DNA: TGTGCCAGTAGTATTACAATGAACACTGAAGCTTTCTTT. Full variable domain (outside the CDR3, taken from reference TRBV19 and TRBJ1-1): DGGITQSPKYLFRKEGQNVTLSCEQNLNHDAMYWYRQDPGQGLRLIYYSQIVNDFQKGDIAEGYSVSREKKESFPLTVTSAQKNPTAFYLCASSITMNTEAFFGQGTRLTVV.

The CDR3 sequence: CASGGDFYEQYF. CDR3 sequence (DNA): TGTGCCAGCGGGGGGGACTTCTACGAGCAGTACTTC. The V gene is TRBV2, the J gene TRBJ2-7, with TRBD2 matching over 7 bases. This CDR3 is built from 12 residues. Unmatched junction bases numbered 4, after V lost 8 bases and J lost 3 bases. The germline gives CDR1 SNHLY, CDR2 FYNNEI.

The V call is TRBV6-1, the J call TRBJ2-1, with D perhaps assigned TRBD1 or TRBD2 (5 bases each). CDR3 length equals 14 residues. The germline CDR1 and CDR2 sequences are MNHNS and SASEGT. Trimming pared 8 bases from V and 1 base from J, leaving 12 bases between. CDR3: CASGGGGSYNEQFF. Written as DNA, the CDR3 is TGTGCCAGCGGCGGTGGGGGTTCCTACAATGAGCAGTTCTTC.

The CDR3: CASSKGEGREKLFF. The CDR3 DNA follows: TGCGCCAGCAGCAAAGGAGAGGGCAGGGAAAAACTGTTTTTT. The J gene is TRBJ1-4, the V gene TRBV5-1; no reliable D call. This CDR3 region has 14 residues. Germline-derived CDR1 and CDR2 are SGHRS and YFSETQ. Deletions cut 4 bases from V and 8 bases from J, with 15 bases between.

This clone was picked up a small number of times. This chain uses TRBV4-1 with TRBJ2-7; perhaps TRBD1 as D (6 bases). The CDR3 totals 12 residues. Germline CDR1 reads MGHRA; CDR2 reads YSYEKL. V lost 3 bases, J lost 7 bases, and 10 bases lay in between. This CDR3 reads CASSHTGLEQYF. The CDR3 coding sequence is TGCGCCAGCAGCCACACAGGGTTGGAGCAGTACTTC.

V is TRBV7-3 and J is TRBJ2-1; TRBD2 matches at 8 bases. This CDR3 spans 14 amino acids. V was pared by 5 bases and J by 5 bases, with 5 bases of the junction left unmatched. Germline V lookup: CDR1 SGHTA, CDR2 FQGTGA. The CDR3 sequence is CASSPTGGNNEQFF. CDR3 DNA sequence: TGTGCCAGCAGCCCTACGGGAGGGAACAATGAGCAGTTCTTC.

This clone has just one count. This sequence joins TRBV7-6 and TRBJ2-2, with D possibly being TRBD2 (5 bases). The CDR3 covers 14 residues. V was trimmed by 5 bases and J by 4 bases, leaving 11 bases between them. The germline CDR1 and CDR2 sequences are SGHVS and FNYEAQ. Written as DNA, the CDR3 is TGTGCCAGCAGCCCAAGCGGTTTCACCGGGGAGCTGTTTTTT. Protein: CASSPSGFTGELFF.

V usage is TRBV10-1 and J usage is TRBJ1-1; 7 nucleotides agree with TRBD1. V was pared by 6 bases and J by 1 base, with 5 bases of the junction left unmatched. The CDR3 is made up of 14 amino acids. Per the germline V gene, CDR1 is WNHNN and CDR2 is SYGVQD (reference sequence). CDR3: CASRTTGPNTEAFF. In DNA, the CDR3 is TGCGCCAGCAGAACGACAGGGCCGAACACTGAAGCTTTCTTT.

This clone has a single count. The chain employs TRBV6-5 and TRBJ1-5; D not certain. The CDR3 is 13 residues long. V dropped 8 bases and J dropped 4 bases, with 12 bases sitting between them. CDR1 MNHEY and CDR2 SVGAGI come from the germline V gene. The CDR3 nucleotides are TGTGCCAGCTCTAACAGCGAGAATCAGCCCCAGCATTTT. Its protein is CASSNSENQPQHF.

The chain combines TRBV4-1 with TRBJ1-2; TRBD1 aligns across 8 bases. V lost 3 bases and J lost 3; bases outside the gene matches: 3. Germline V lookup: CDR1 MGHRA, CDR2 YSYEKL. The CDR3 spans 14 residues. CDR3 region: CASSQDRVDYGYTF. In nucleotides, the CDR3 is TGCGCCAGCAGCCAGGACAGGGTCGACTATGGCTACACCTTC.

The chain has TRBV2 and TRBJ2-6, with 14 bases aligning to TRBD2. Germline-derived CDR1 and CDR2 are SNHLY and FYNNEI. Trimming cost V 2 bases and J 2 bases; bases outside gene matches: 5. This CDR3 comprises 19 residues. CDR3 protein: CASSEPRLAGGPGANVLTF. DNA of the CDR3: TGTGCCAGCAGTGAACCCAGACTAGCGGGGGGGCCTGGGGCCAACGTCCTGACTTTC.